The 2 T cell receptor beta chains given below trace back to one sample, sequenced in a study of breast tumors, draining lymph nodes, adjacent tissues. Axillary draining lymph nodes of breast cancer patients supplied the node samples. TCRdb redid the calling of the multiplex PCR reads with MiXCR, one entry per CDR3 protein. This repertoire shows about 140,000 distinct CDR3 sequences, approximately 29% found once; its top ten account for under 2.5%. The sequencing sample was made of axillary lymph node tissue. The receptors were gathered from a female donor with breast cancer. Some clones in this sample may be carry-over from other donors' samples.

In its sample, this clonotype was seen many times. This rearrangement joins TRBV19 to TRBJ2-1; 8 nucleotides align to TRBD2. The CDR3 is 14 residues long. The V gene's germline CDR1 is LNHDA and CDR2 SQIVND (reference sequence). With V trimmed by 7 bases and J by 1 base, 3 bases remained unmatched. The CDR3 reads CASKSGGSYNEQFF. As DNA, the CDR3 is TGTGCCAGTAAATCGGGGGGGTCCTACAATGAGCAGTTCTTC.

V usage is TRBV28 and J usage is TRBJ1-3; 8 bases are shared with TRBD1. CDR1 and CDR2 from the germline V gene are MDHEN and SYDVKM. Germline trimming cut 1 base from V and 2 bases from J; bases unmatched to any gene: 4. The CDR3 has 16 amino acids. CDR3 sequence: CASSLSMTGAGNTIYF. The CDR3 nucleotides are TGTGCCAGCAGTTTATCAATGACAGGGGCTGGAAACACCATATATTTT.